This T cell receptor beta chain emerged from a study of blood T cell repertoires in COVID-19. Using immunoSEQ multiplex PCR, the repertoire was profiled, and TCRdb retains in-frame clones only, with some absent. There are 52,000 or so clones in the sample; 83% occur only once, and over 15% lies in the top ten. This clone was seen a few times. The CDR3 runs to 15 residues. The sequenced sample was peripheral blood. The sequence derives from a man aged 35 to 55 with acute or convalescent COVID-19. J is TRBJ2-7 and V is TRBV1; TRBD2, the table's D call, lacks a check against the DNA. TRBV1 is annotated as a pseudogene. The CDR3: CTSSQTSGSFMGQYF. CDR3 bases: TGCACCAGCAGCCAGACTAGCGGGAGCTTTATGGGTCAGTACTTC.